Given below is one T cell receptor beta chain in context. Its specificity is unknown. Measured with immunoSEQ multiplex PCR; TCRdb has only the in-frame clones, and not every one. This sample yields under 1,900,000 clones, of which approximately 98.5% are seen a single time; around 0.38% belongs to the top ten. The data were obtained in a study of shared clonotypes between healthy human individuals. Study-wide background: The study enrolled a couple of women and a few men aged 18 to 49.

Looked up from germline, CDR1 is SGHNT and CDR2 is YYREEE (reference sequence). Trimming cost V 5 bases and J 5 bases; bases outside gene matches: 6. The CDR3 is made up of 13 amino acids. Study-level findings and limits: An anticipated effect of sequencing depth on clonotype sharing among donors was recognized. Estimated clonotype richness was generally higher in naive than memory subsets.

The sequence was collected from a man aged 30-40 years in good health. The V gene is TRBV5-4, the J gene TRBJ2-5; 7 nucleotides line up with TRBD2. Specimen: naive CD4+ T cells sorted from blood. Subset indicated: CD45RA+ positively selected. CDR3 nucleotides: TGTGCCAGCAGTCAGACTAGCCTCGAGACCCAGTACTTC. It is translated as CASSQTSLETQYF.